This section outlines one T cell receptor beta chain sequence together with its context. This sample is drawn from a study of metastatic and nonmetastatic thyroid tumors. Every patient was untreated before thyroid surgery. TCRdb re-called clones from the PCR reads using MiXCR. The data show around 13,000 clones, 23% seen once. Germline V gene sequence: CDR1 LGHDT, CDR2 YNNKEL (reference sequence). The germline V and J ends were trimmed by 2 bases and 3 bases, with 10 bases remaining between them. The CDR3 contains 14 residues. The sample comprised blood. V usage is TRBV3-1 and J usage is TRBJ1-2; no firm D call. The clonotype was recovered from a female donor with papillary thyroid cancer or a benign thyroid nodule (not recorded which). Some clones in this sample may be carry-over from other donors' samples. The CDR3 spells CASSQTRGDYGYTF. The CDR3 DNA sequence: TGTGCCAGCAGCCAAACCCGGGGAGACTATGGCTACACCTTC.